One sample yielded the 2 T cell receptor beta chains listed below, sequenced in a study of CD8 T cells in Susac syndrome. The authors reverse transcribed roughly 0.5 to 1 ug RNA with random hexamers. TCRdb re-called the immunoSEQ multiplex PCR reads through MiXCR, storing one row per CDR3 protein. The data show about 400,000 distinct CDR3 sequences, about 85% seen once. The sample comprised CD8+ T cells from PBMCs. The receptor set was obtained from a human donor with multiple sclerosis.

The V call is TRBV4-2, the J call TRBJ2-2; 9 nucleotides line up with TRBD1. The CDR3 covers 15 residues. V shed 3 bases and J 3 bases; nucleotides not matched to a gene: 2. Germline assignment: CDR1 LGHNA and CDR2 YNFKEQ. The CDR3 loop reads CASSHWTGDTGELFF. CDR3 nucleotides: TGTGCCAGCAGCCACTGGACAGGGGACACCGGGGAGCTGTTTTTT.

The sample holds one count of this clonotype. This chain uses TRBV13 with TRBJ1-1, with D unresolved. V lost 0 bases to trimming and J lost 8 bases, with 10 bases between them. Germline V gene lookup returns CDR1 PRHDT and CDR2 FYEKMQ (reference sequence). This CDR3 contains 13 residues. CDR3 protein: CASSLGLGGEAFF. CDR3 nucleotide sequence: TGTGCCAGCAGCTTAGGCCTTGGAGGGGAAGCTTTCTTT.